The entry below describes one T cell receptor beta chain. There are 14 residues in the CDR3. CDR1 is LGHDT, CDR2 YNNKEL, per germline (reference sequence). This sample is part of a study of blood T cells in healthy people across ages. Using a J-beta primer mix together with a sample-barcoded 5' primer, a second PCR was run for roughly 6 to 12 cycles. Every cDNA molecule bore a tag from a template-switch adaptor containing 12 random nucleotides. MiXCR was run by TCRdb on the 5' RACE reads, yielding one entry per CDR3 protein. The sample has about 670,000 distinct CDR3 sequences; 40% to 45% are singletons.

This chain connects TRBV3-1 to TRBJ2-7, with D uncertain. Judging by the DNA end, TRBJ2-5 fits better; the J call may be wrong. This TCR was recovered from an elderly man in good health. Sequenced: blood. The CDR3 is CASSQDLVGETQYF. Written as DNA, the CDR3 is TGTGCCAGCAGCCAAGATCTAGTCGGAGAGACCCAGTACTTC.